These 31 T cell receptor beta chains were all obtained from the same sample, sequenced in a study of beta chain features in type 1 diabetes. Investigators reverse transcribed all isolated RNA, so they sequenced expressed TCRB transcripts. Repertoires were generated with immunoSEQ multiplex PCR, while TCRdb's copy carries only in-frame clones and drops some. Counted here are 70,000 to 90,000 clones, 25% to 35% occurring once; the ten biggest clones make up 0.35% to 0.45%. The sequencing sample was made of stem cell memory CD4+ T cells from blood. The origin of the receptors is a woman between 18 and 29 years old in good health.

DNA of the CDR3: TGTGCCAGCAGCGTCGCGGGAGGAGTCACAGATACGCAGTATTTT. It codes for CASSVAGGVTDTQYF. V usage is TRBV9 and J usage is TRBJ2-3; 8 nucleotides match TRBD2. Germline loops: CDR1 SGDLS, CDR2 YYNGEE. CDR3 length equals 15 residues. J lost 2 bases, V lost 2 bases, and 4 bases had no gene match.

This clone was found a few times. The CDR3 protein is CASSQNAGLAGGPSYNEQFF. The CDR3 nucleotides are TGCGCCAGCAGCCAAAACGCAGGACTAGCGGGAGGCCCCTCCTACAATGAGCAGTTCTTC. The chain combines TRBV4-1 with TRBJ2-1; 14 nucleotides agree with TRBD2. Germline V gene data show CDR1 as MGHRA and CDR2 as YSYEKL. V trimming: 2 bases; J trimming: 0 bases; junction bases outside the gene matches: 9. This CDR3 is built from 20 residues.

This clone has just a few counts. This chain uses TRBV5-6 with TRBJ2-5, with a possible D match to TRBD2 (5 bases). CDR1 SGHDT and CDR2 YYEEEE come from the germline V gene. This CDR3 comprises 15 residues. The V end lost 4 bases, the J end lost 2 bases, and 15 bases lay between the germline ends. The CDR3 DNA follows: TGTGCCAGCAGCCGAGCGGACCGCTTACAAGAGACCCAGTACTTC. This codes for CASSRADRLQETQYF.

This clone has more than one count but fewer than ten. V usage is TRBV5-6 and J usage is TRBJ2-4; D is perhaps TRBD2 (6 bases). With 4 bases removed from V and 2 bases from J, the gap between germline ends came to 13 bases. There are 15 residues in the CDR3. Looked up from germline, CDR1 is SGHDT and CDR2 is YYEEEE. The CDR3 DNA reads as TGTGCCAGCAGCCTCCCCGGGGGTACCAAAAACATTCAGTACTTC. It specifies CASSLPGGTKNIQYF.

The chain uses TRBV7-9 and TRBJ2-1, with unresolved D. The CDR3 consists of 11 residues. Trimming pared 3 bases from V and 10 bases from J, leaving 7 bases between. CDR1 SEHNR and CDR2 FQNEAQ come from the germline V gene (reference sequence). CDR3 residues: CASSFRGEQFF. In DNA, the CDR3 is TGTGCCAGCAGCTTCCGAGGCGAGCAGTTCTTC.

This clone was recorded a few times. The gene calls are TRBV7-8 and TRBJ2-1; D perhaps matches TRBD2 (6 bases). The CDR3 is made up of 17 amino acids. The germline V gene has CDR1 SGHVS and CDR2 FQNEAQ. V was trimmed by 6 bases and J by 2 bases, leaving 20 bases between them. CDR3 sequence reads: CASRPESGFKTYNEQFF. CDR3 coding DNA: TGTGCCAGCAGGCCTGAGAGCGGGTTCAAGACCTACAATGAGCAGTTCTTC.

A remark on this clone: Other DNA sequences in this sample translate to the same CDR3. The J gene is TRBJ2-7, the V gene TRBV9, with 9 bases matching TRBD1. V gave up 0 bases and J gave up 4 bases; unmatched junction bases: 5. This CDR3 has 15 residues. The V gene's germline CDR1 is SGDLS and CDR2 YYNGEE. The CDR3 nucleotides are TGTGCCAGCAGCGTAGCCGGACAGGGGCTGTACGAGCAGTACTTC. Protein sequence: CASSVAGQGLYEQYF.

This clone was seen more than once but under ten times. The V gene is TRBV4-1, the J gene TRBJ2-1; 12 bases are shared with TRBD2. The CDR3 runs 15 residues. Germline CDR1 MGHRA, CDR2 YSYEKL. J was trimmed by 8 bases and V by 6 bases; bases with no gene match: 8. CDR3 DNA: TGCGCCAGCAGACCCGAACTAGCGGGAGGCCATGAGCAGTTCTTC. Amino acid sequence: CASRPELAGGHEQFF.

This chain's CDR3 is CASSARGRNGYTF. CDR3 DNA: TGTGCCAGCAGTGCCAGGGGAAGAAATGGCTACACCTTC. This chain connects TRBV2 to TRBJ1-2; D is perhaps TRBD1 (6 bases). Germline V gene lookup returns CDR1 SNHLY and CDR2 FYNNEI. V dropped 4 bases and J dropped 6 bases, with 12 bases sitting between them. This CDR3 has 13 amino acids.

This clone appeared a single time. The chain employs TRBV7-2 and TRBJ2-5; 8 bases are shared with TRBD1. CDR3 size: 15 residues. The germline CDR1 and CDR2 sequences are SGHTA and FQGNSA. J gave up 11 bases and V 5 bases, and 16 bases lay outside the gene matches. The CDR3, as DNA: TGTGCCAGCAGCCGCGCCGCCCAGGGGGCTTCGGAGCAGTACTTC. It is translated as CASSRAAQGASEQYF.

J is TRBJ2-3 and V is TRBV28, with TRBD2 identical over 11 bases. CDR3 size: 16 residues. Trimming removed 2 bases from V and 5 bases from J; junction bases left unmatched: 6. Germline CDR1 reads MDHEN; CDR2 reads SYDVKM. CDR3 sequence reads: CASSLQLAGAGDTQYF. The CDR3 bases are TGTGCCAGCAGTTTACAACTAGCGGGAGCGGGAGATACGCAGTATTTT.

This clone was counted a few times. The chain couples TRBV19 to TRBJ1-1, with D unclear. The length of the CDR3 is 11 residues. In germline, CDR1 is LNHDA, CDR2 SQIVND (reference sequence). V was pared by 8 bases and J by 4 bases, with 8 bases between. This CDR3 reads CASRLATEAFF. In DNA form, the CDR3 reads TGTGCCAGTCGCTTGGCCACTGAAGCTTTCTTT. The entire variable domain, with the rest obtained from reference TRBV19 and TRBJ1-1, is as follows: DGGITQSPKYLFRKEGQNVTLSCEQNLNHDAMYWYRQDPGQGLRLIYYSQIVNDFQKGDIAEGYSVSREKKESFPLTVTSAQKNPTAFYLCASRLATEAFFGQGTRLTVV.

This clone was detected a few times. The chain is built from TRBV20-1 and TRBJ2-7; TRBD1 matches at 7 bases. J lost 7 bases, V lost 1 base, and 1 base had no gene match. CDR1 is DFQATT, CDR2 SNEGSKA, per germline (reference sequence). This CDR3 is 11 amino acids long. CDR3 protein: CSARADREQYF. CDR3 bases: TGCAGTGCTAGAGCGGACAGGGAGCAGTACTTC.

The J gene is TRBJ2-7, the V gene TRBV16; D is unresolved. This CDR3 region has 14 residues. The germline V gene has CDR1 KGHSY and CDR2 FQNENV. V was pared by 1 base and J by 3 bases, with 10 bases between. The CDR3 sequence: CASSQFAENYEQYF. The CDR3 bases are TGTGCCAGCAGCCAATTCGCGGAAAACTACGAGCAGTACTTC.

The chain has TRBV29-1 and TRBJ1-1, with D perhaps TRBD1 (5 bases). V lost 8 bases to trimming and J lost 1 base, with 14 bases between them. The length of the CDR3 is 13 residues. Germline CDR1 is SQVTM and CDR2 is ANQGSEA. CDR3 DNA sequence: TGCAGCTCCCGGGGGGATCAGAACACTGAAGCTTTCTTT. As protein: CSSRGDQNTEAFF. The whole variable domain, filled in from reference TRBV29-1 and TRBJ1-1, reads SAVISQKPSRDICQRGTSLTIQCQVDSQVTMMFWYRQQPGQSLTLIATANQGSEATYESGFVIDKFPISRPNLTFSTLTVSNMSPEDSSIYLCSSRGDQNTEAFFGQGTRLTVV.

The rearrangement joins TRBV12-5 to TRBJ1-2; TRBD1 aligns across 10 bases. With V trimmed by 0 bases and J by 3 bases, 1 base remained unmatched. This CDR3 has 15 amino acids. Germline CDR1 is LGHNT and CDR2 is FRNRAP. The CDR3 sequence: CASGLVGQGDYGYTF. CDR3 nucleotides: TGTGCTAGTGGTTTGGTCGGACAGGGGGACTATGGCTACACCTTC.

This clone was seen a handful of times. The V call is TRBV25-1, the J call TRBJ2-5, with 7 bases lining up with TRBD1. The CDR3 is 13 amino acids. V lost 5 bases to trimming and J lost 3 bases; unmatched junction nucleotides: 3. Germline V gives CDR1 MGHDK, CDR2 SYGVNS. The CDR3, as DNA: TGTGCCAGCAGTCAGCAGGGGGAAGAGACCCAGTACTTC. It encodes CASSQQGEETQYF.

The rearrangement uses TRBV5-1 and TRBJ2-2, with unresolved D. This CDR3 spans 13 amino acids. The germline V and J ends were trimmed by 3 bases and 4 bases, with 7 bases remaining between them. Germline V CDR1 and CDR2: SGHRS, YFSETQ. The CDR3 DNA reads as TGCGCCAGCAGCTCAGACTTCACCGGGGAGCTGTTTTTT. Its protein is CASSSDFTGELFF.

This clone has only a few counts. The chain is built from TRBV18 and TRBJ1-2, with D perhaps matching TRBD1 (5 bases). The CDR3 is made up of 14 amino acids. CDR1 is KGHSH, CDR2 LQKENI, per germline. V was shortened by 0 bases and J by 7 bases, with 12 bases between the two germline ends. This CDR3 reads CASSPPTVKTGYTF. CDR3 bases: TGTGCCAGCTCACCACCGACAGTTAAAACTGGCTACACCTTC.

This clone appeared a few times. This sequence joins TRBV19 and TRBJ2-3; TRBD2 aligns across 7 bases. This CDR3 contains 12 residues. The V and J ends lost 5 bases and 10 bases, in that order; junction bases with no gene match: 6. Germline V gene sequence: CDR1 LNHDA, CDR2 SQIVND (reference sequence). CDR3: CASSSGRTPQYF. DNA for the CDR3: TGTGCCAGTAGTTCCGGGAGGACCCCGCAGTATTTT.

Comment on this clone: One junction end does not reproduce the germline sequence, and a read error may be involved. V is TRBV7-7 and J is TRBJ2-1; D is uncertain. From germline, CDR1 is SSHAT and CDR2 FNYEAQ (reference sequence). CDR3 length: 13 amino acids. CDR3 in amino acids: CASSLRSRDEQFF. CDR3 in DNA: TGTGCTAGCAGTTTAAGGAGCCGGGATGAGCAGTTCTTC.

In this sample, this clone turned up a few times. V gene TRBV7-9 combines with J gene TRBJ1-2, with D perhaps TRBD1 (5 bases). Germline CDR1 SEHNR, CDR2 FQNEAQ (reference sequence). This CDR3 region has 14 residues. V was trimmed by 1 base and J by 1 base, leaving 7 bases between them. CDR3 in DNA: TGTGCCAGCAGCTTAGGGGGGGTTAACTATGGCTACACCTTC. Encoded protein: CASSLGGVNYGYTF.

The chain couples TRBV9 to TRBJ2-1, with a weak D call TRBD2 (5 bases). CDR3 length equals 14 residues. The germline CDR1 and CDR2 sequences are SGDLS and YYNGEE. The V end lost 4 bases, the J end lost 0 bases, and 8 bases lay between the germline ends. The CDR3 here is CASSSRVSYNEQFF. Here the CDR3 DNA reads TGTGCCAGCAGCTCGAGGGTCTCCTACAATGAGCAGTTCTTC.

The J gene is TRBJ2-7, the V gene TRBV20-1; D may be TRBD2 (7 bases). V lost 8 bases and J lost 6, with 14 bases in between. Germline values: CDR1 DFQATT, CDR2 SNEGSKA (reference sequence). The CDR3 extends over 11 amino acids. The CDR3 DNA is TGCAGTTCCCAGGGAGGGGGCGAGCAGTACTTC. It yields the protein CSSQGGGEQYF.

This chain connects TRBV4-2 to TRBJ2-1, with TRBD2 identical over 10 bases. Looked up from germline, CDR1 is LGHNA and CDR2 is YNFKEQ. V shed 1 base and J 8 bases; nucleotides not matched to a gene: 11. This CDR3 has 17 residues. The CDR3 DNA sequence: TGTGCCAGCAGCCAAGGTATAAGCGGGGGGGCCGGGGATGAGCAGTTCTTC. It specifies CASSQGISGGAGDEQFF.

The rearrangement uses TRBV28 and TRBJ2-7; no definite D call. CDR1 and CDR2 from the germline V gene are MDHEN and SYDVKM. The length of the CDR3 is 12 residues. The V and J ends lost 3 bases and 1 base respectively, with 4 bases between them. The CDR3 DNA sequence: TGTGCCAGCAGTTTGTTATCCTACGAGCAGTACTTC. Protein sequence: CASSLLSYEQYF.

This clone has more than one count but fewer than ten. J is TRBJ1-2 and V is TRBV7-9; 7 bases map to TRBD1. Germline CDR1 is SEHNR and CDR2 is FQNEAQ (reference sequence). The CDR3 spans 16 residues. V lost 2 bases, J lost 7 bases, and 13 bases stayed unmatched. DNA for the CDR3: TGTGCCAGCAGCTTAATGTTTCCTGAGGGGGCGGCTGGCTACACCTTC. This codes for CASSLMFPEGAAGYTF.

The J gene is TRBJ2-1, the V gene TRBV30; the match to TRBD2 covers 10 bases. Germline assignment: CDR1 GTSNPN and CDR2 SVGIG (reference sequence). The ends lost 4 bases at V and 7 bases at J; junction bases unmatched: 4. The CDR3 sequence is 13 residues long. CDR3 DNA sequence: TGTGCCTGGACCGGGACTAGCGTTAATGAGCAGTTCTTC. It specifies CAWTGTSVNEQFF.

This clone was found once. This chain links TRBV11-3 with TRBJ2-7; possibly TRBD1 for D (6 bases). Germline CDR1 and CDR2: SGHNT and YENEEA. CDR3 length: 13 residues. The V gene lost 4 bases and the J gene lost 4 bases, with 11 bases spanning the gap. CDR3 sequence: CASSWYRDYEQYF. Here the CDR3 DNA reads TGTGCCAGCAGCTGGTACAGGGATTACGAGCAGTACTTC.

This clone was observed a handful of times. The chain couples TRBV5-6 to TRBJ2-5; weak D call: TRBD2 (6 bases). Germline CDR1 SGHDT, CDR2 YYEEEE. The CDR3 contains 16 residues. V dropped 3 bases and J dropped 1 base, with 16 bases sitting between them. The chain's CDR3 is CASSSWDWVRQETQYF. The DNA for the CDR3 is TGTGCCAGCAGCTCATGGGACTGGGTACGCCAAGAGACCCAGTACTTC.

The chain links TRBV5-1 to TRBJ2-6; TRBD1 aligns across 7 bases. Germline V gives CDR1 SGHRS, CDR2 YFSETQ. The CDR3 runs to 16 residues. V was pared by 2 bases and J by 4 bases, with 6 bases of the junction left unmatched. CDR3 nucleotide sequence: TGCGCCAGCAGCTTACTTACAGGGGCCGGGGCCAACGTCCTGACTTTC. It is translated as CASSLLTGAGANVLTF.